The TCR beta chain described here comes from a study of T cell changes during pregnancy in multiple sclerosis. Sequencing used immunoSEQ multiplex PCR; TCRdb keeps in-frame clones, though not all of them. The profile shows about 61,000 clones, 90% of them singletons. The CDR3 loop spans 14 amino acids. Germline values: CDR1 SGHVS, CDR2 FQNEAQ. Trimming left V 2 bases short and J 2 bases short, with 9 bases between. This sequence joins TRBV7-8 and TRBJ1-1; D ambiguous. Sequences were derived from peripheral blood, sampled in the first trimester of pregnancy. The sequence derives from a female donor in good health, enrolled as a control in a pregnancy study. This CDR3 reads CASSLRHPNTEAFF. CDR3 DNA sequence: TGTGCCAGCAGCTTAAGACACCCCAACACTGAAGCTTTCTTT. Looking up the rest from reference TRBV7-8 and TRBJ1-1 gives the full variable domain: GAGVSQSPRYKVAKRGQDVALRCDPISGHVSLFWYQQALGQGPEFLTYFQNEAQLDKSGLPSDRFFAERPEGSVSTLKIQRTQQEDSAVYLCASSLRHPNTEAFFGQGTRLTVV.